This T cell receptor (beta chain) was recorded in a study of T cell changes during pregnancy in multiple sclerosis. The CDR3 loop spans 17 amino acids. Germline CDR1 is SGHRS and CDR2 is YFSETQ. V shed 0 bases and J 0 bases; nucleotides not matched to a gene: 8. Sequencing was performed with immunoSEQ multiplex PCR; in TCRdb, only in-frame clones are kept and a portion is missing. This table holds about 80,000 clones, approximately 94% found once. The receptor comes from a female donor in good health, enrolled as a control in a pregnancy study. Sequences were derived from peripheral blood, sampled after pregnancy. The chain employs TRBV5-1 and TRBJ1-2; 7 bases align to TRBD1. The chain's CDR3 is CASSLVGGGQANYGYTF. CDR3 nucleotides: TGCGCCAGCAGCTTGGTTGGAGGGGGCCAAGCTAACTATGGCTACACCTTC.